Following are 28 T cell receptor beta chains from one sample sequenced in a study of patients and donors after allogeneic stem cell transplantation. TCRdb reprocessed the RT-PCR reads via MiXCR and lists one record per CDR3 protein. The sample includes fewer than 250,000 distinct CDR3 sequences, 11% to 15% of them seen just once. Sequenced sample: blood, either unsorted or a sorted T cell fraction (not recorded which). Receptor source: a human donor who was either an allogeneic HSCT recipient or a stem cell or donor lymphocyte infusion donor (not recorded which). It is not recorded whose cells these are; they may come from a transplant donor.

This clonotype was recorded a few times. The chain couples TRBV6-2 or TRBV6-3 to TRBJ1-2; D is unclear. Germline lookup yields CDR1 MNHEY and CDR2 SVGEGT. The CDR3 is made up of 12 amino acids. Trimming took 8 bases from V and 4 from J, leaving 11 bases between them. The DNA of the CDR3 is TGTGCCAGCGGAGACTGGGGCTATGGCTACACCTTC. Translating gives CASGDWGYGYTF.

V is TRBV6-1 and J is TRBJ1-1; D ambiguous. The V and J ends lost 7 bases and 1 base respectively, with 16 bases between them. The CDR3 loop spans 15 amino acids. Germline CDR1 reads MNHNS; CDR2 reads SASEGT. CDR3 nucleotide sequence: TGTGCCAGCATCAATCCCCGGGCACGGAACACTGAAGCTTTCTTT. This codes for CASINPRARNTEAFF.

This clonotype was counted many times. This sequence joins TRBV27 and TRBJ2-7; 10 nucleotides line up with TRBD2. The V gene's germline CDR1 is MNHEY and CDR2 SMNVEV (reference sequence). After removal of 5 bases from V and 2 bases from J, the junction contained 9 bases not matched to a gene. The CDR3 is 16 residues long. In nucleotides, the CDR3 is TGTGCCAGCAGTAGTCCCATCAGCGGGAGGGCCTACGAGCAGTACTTC. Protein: CASSSPISGRAYEQYF.

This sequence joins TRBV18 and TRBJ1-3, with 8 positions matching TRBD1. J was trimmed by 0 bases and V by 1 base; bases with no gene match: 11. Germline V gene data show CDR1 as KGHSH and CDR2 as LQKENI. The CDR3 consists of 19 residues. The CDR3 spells CASSPRLPDRANSGNTIYF. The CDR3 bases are TGTGCCAGCTCACCACGTTTGCCGGACAGGGCTAACTCTGGAAACACCATATATTTT.

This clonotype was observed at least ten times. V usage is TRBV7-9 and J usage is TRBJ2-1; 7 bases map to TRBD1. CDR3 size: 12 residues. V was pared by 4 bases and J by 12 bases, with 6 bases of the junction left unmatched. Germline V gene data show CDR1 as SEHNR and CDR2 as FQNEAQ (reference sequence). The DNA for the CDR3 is TGTGCCAGCAGCTCCCAGGGGGTGGTGCAGTTCTTC. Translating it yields CASSSQGVVQFF.

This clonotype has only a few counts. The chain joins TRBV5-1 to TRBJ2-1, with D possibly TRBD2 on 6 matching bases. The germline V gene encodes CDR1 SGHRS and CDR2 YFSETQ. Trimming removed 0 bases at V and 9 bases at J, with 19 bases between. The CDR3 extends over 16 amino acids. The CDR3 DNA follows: TGCGCCAGCAGCTTGGAACCACTAGGAGGGGATACTGAGCAGTTCTTC. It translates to CASSLEPLGGDTEQFF.

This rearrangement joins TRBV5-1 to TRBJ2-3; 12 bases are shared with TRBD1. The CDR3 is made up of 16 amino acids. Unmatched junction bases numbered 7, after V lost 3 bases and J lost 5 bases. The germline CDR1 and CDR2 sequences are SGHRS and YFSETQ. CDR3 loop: CASSSGTGGAGDTQYF. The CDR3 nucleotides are TGCGCCAGCAGCTCCGGGACAGGGGGCGCGGGAGATACGCAGTATTTT.

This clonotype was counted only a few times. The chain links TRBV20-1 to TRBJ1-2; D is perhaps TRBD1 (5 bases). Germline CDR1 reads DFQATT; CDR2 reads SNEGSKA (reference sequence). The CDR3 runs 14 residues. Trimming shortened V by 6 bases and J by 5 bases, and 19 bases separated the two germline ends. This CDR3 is CSAEGTVGTYGYTF. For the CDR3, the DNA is TGCAGTGCCGAGGGGACGGTTGGGACTTATGGCTACACCTTC.

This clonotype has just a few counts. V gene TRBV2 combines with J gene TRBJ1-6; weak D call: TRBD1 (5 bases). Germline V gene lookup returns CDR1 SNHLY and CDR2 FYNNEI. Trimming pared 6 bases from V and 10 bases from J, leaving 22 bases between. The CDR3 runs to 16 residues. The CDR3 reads CASRRITGTTESPLHF. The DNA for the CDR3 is TGTGCCAGCAGGCGTATTACCGGGACCACGGAATCACCCCTCCACTTT.

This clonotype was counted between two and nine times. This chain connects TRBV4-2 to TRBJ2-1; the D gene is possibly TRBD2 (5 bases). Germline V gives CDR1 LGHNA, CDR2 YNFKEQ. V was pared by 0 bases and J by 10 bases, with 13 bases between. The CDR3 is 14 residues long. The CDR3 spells CASSQEGAPLEQFF. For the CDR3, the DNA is TGTGCCAGCAGCCAAGAGGGAGCGCCCCTGGAGCAGTTCTTC.

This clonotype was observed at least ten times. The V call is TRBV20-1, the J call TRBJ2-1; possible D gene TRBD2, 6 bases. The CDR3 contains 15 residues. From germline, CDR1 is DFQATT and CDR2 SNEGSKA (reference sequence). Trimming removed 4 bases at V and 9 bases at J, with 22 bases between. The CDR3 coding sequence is TGCAGTGCTAACAACCTACCTAGACTAGTTGGTGAGCAGTTCTTC. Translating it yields CSANNLPRLVGEQFF.

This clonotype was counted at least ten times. Here the CDR3 DNA reads TGCAGCGTTGAAGACTCGACAGTTTACAATGAGCAGTTCTTC. This codes for CSVEDSTVYNEQFF. The rearrangement links TRBV29-1 to TRBJ2-1; possibly TRBD1 for D (5 bases). The CDR3 sequence is 14 residues long. V was shortened by 0 bases and J by 4 bases, with 10 bases between the two germline ends. Germline V gene sequence: CDR1 SQVTM, CDR2 ANQGSEA.

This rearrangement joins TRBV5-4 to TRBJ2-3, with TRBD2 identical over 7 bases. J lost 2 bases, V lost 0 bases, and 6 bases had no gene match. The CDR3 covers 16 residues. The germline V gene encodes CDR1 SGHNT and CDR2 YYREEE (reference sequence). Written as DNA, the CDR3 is TGTGCCAGCAGCTTGGTCCTGGGGGGGTTCACAGATACGCAGTATTTT. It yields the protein CASSLVLGGFTDTQYF. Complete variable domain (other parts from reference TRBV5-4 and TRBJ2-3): ETGVTQSPTHLIKTRGQQVTLRCSSQSGHNTVSWYQQALGQGPQFIFQYYREEENGRGNFPPRFSGLQFPNYSSELNVNALELDDSALYLCASSLVLGGFTDTQYFGPGTRLTVL.

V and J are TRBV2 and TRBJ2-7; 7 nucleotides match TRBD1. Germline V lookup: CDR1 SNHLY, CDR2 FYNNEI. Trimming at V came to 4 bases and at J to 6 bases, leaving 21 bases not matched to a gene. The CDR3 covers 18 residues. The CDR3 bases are TGTGCCAGCAGTGGACCTAGCAAGGGGGCCGGAATGGAGGCCGAGCAGTACTTC. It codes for CASSGPSKGAGMEAEQYF.

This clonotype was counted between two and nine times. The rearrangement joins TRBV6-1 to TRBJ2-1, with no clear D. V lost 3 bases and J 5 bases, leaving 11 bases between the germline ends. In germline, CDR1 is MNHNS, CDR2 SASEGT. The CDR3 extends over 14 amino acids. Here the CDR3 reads CASSESSRDNEQFF. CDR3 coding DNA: TGTGCCAGCAGTGAGTCTTCACGGGACAATGAGCAGTTCTTC.

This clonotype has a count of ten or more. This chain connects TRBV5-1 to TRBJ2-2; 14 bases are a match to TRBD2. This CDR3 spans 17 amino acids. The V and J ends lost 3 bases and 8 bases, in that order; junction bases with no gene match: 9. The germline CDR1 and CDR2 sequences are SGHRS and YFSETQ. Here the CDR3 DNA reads TGCGCCAGCAGCTCCCGAGGGACTAGCGGGAGATCAGGGGAGCTGTTTTTT. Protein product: CASSSRGTSGRSGELFF.

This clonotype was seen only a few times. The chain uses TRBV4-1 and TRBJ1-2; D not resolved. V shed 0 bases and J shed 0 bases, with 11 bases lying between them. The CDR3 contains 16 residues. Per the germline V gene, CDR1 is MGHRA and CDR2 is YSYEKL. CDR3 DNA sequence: TGCGCCAGCAGCCAAGAATCGGGTTTTTCTAACTATGGCTACACCTTC. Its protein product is CASSQESGFSNYGYTF.

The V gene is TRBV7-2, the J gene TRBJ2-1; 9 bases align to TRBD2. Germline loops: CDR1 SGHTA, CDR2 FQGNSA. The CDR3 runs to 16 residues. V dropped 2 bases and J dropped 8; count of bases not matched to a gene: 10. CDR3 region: CASSLSRLAGRDEQFF. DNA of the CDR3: TGTGCCAGCAGCTTAAGTAGGCTAGCGGGAAGGGATGAGCAGTTCTTC.

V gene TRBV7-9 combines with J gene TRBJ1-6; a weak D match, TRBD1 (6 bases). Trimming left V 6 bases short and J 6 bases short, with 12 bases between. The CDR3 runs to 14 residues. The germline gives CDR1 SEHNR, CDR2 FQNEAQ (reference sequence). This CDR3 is CASRNGQSNSPLHF. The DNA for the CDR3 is TGTGCCAGCAGAAACGGACAGTCTAATTCACCCCTCCACTTT.

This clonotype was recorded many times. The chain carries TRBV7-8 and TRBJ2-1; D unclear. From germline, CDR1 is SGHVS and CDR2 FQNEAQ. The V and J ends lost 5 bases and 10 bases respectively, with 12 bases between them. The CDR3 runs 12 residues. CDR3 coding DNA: TGTGCCAGCAGCCCCACCCCTAGAGAGCAGTTCTTC. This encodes CASSPTPREQFF.

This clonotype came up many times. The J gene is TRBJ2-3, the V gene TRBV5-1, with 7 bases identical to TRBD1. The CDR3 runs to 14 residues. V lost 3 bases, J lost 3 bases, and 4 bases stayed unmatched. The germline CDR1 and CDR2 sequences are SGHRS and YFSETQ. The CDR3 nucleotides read TGCGCCAGCAGCTCTACAGGGGCGACAGATACGCAGTATTTT. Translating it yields CASSSTGATDTQYF.

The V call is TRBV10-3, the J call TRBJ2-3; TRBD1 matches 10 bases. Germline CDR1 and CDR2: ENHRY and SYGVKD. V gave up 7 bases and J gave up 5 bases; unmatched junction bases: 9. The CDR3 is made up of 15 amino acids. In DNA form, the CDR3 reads TGTGCCATCAAGACCGAGACAGGGGGCAAAGATACGCAGTATTTT. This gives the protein CAIKTETGGKDTQYF.

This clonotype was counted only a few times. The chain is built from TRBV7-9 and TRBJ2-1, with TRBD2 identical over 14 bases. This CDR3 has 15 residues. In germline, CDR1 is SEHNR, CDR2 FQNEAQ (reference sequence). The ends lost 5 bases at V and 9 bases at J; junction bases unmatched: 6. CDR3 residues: CASSPGLAGAVEQFF. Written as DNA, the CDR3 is TGTGCCAGCAGCCCGGGACTAGCGGGAGCGGTTGAGCAGTTCTTC.

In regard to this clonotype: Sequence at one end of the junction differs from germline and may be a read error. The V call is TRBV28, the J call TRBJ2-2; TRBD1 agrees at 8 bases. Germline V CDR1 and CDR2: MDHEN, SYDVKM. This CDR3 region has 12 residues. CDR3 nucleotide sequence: TGTGCCAGCAGTTCAAACACAGGGGGGCTGTTTTTT. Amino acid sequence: CASSSNTGGLFF.

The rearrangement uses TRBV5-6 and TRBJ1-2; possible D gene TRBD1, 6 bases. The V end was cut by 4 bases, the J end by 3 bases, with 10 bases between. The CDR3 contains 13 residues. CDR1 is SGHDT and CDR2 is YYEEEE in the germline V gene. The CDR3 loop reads CASSPGDHYGYTF. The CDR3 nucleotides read TGTGCCAGCAGCCCAGGGGACCACTATGGCTACACCTTC. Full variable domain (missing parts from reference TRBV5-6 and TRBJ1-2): DAGVTQSPTHLIKTRGQQVTLRCSPKSGHDTVSWYQQALGQGPQFIFQYYEEEERQRGNFPDRFSGHQFPNYSSELNVNALLLGDSALYLCASSPGDHYGYTFGSGTRLTVV.

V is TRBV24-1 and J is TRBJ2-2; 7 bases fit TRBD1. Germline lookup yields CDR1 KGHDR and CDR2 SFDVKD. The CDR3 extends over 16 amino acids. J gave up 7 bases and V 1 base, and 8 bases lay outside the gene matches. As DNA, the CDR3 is TGTGCCACCAGTGATTTCCGGGACAGTTTTAACGGGGAGCTGTTTTTT. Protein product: CATSDFRDSFNGELFF.

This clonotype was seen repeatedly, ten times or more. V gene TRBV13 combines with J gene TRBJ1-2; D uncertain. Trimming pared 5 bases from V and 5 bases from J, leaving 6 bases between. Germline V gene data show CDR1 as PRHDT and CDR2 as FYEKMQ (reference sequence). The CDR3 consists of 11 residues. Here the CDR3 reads CASSLRYGYTF. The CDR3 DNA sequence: TGTGCCAGCAGCCTTCGTTATGGCTACACCTTC. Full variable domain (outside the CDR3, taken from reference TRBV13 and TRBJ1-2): AAGVIQSPRHLIKEKRETATLKCYPIPRHDTVYWYQQGPGQDPQFLISFYEKMQSDKGSIPDRFSAQQFSDYHSELNMSSLELGDSALYFCASSLRYGYTFGSGTRLTVV.

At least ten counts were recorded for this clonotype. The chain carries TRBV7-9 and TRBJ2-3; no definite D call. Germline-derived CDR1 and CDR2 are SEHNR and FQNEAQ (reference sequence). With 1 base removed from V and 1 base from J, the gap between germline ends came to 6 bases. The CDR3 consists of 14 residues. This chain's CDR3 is CASSLDVGTDTQYF. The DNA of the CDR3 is TGTGCCAGCAGCTTAGACGTGGGCACAGATACGCAGTATTTT.